A single sample gave rise to the 10 T cell receptor beta chains below, sequenced in a study of shared clonotypes between healthy human individuals. Some clones are missing from TCRdb's copy, which holds only in-frame ones; the method was immunoSEQ multiplex PCR. The repertoire has about 2.4 million clones, roughly 93% of them found once; the top ten carry 0.36%. The source material was naive CD4+ T cells from PBMCs. The subset denotes: CD45RA+ positively selected. These receptors were taken from a man aged 18 to 30 in good health. Some clones in this sample may be carry-over from other donors' samples.

The V and J genes are TRBV2 and TRBJ2-6; no definite D call. This CDR3 has 14 amino acids. CDR1 SNHLY and CDR2 FYNNEI come from the germline V gene. V was shortened by 6 bases and J by 0 bases, with 6 bases between the two germline ends. The CDR3 DNA follows: TGTGCCAGCAGCCGCATCTCTGGGGCCAACGTCCTGACTTTC. Its protein product is CASSRISGANVLTF.

The chain employs TRBV18 and TRBJ2-7; TRBD2 agrees at 7 bases. CDR1 and CDR2 (germline): KGHSH, LQKENI. CDR3 length: 15 residues. J lost 3 bases, V lost 4 bases, and 9 bases had no gene match. In nucleotides, the CDR3 is TGTGCCAGCTCACTCTCCCGGGGGGAGAGCTACGAGCAGTACTTC. Its translation: CASSLSRGESYEQYF.

Of note for this clone: The identical CDR3 is also encoded by other nucleotide sequences in the sample. CDR3 sequence (DNA): TGTGCCAGCAAAGGGACTAGCGGGAGCTACGAGCAGTACTTC. This codes for CASKGTSGSYEQYF. The rearrangement joins TRBV6-6 to TRBJ2-7; 14 bases match TRBD2. CDR1 and CDR2 (germline): MNHNY, SVGAGI (reference sequence). With 7 bases clipped from V and 3 bases from J, the junction kept 2 bases outside the gene matches. This CDR3 has 14 residues.

This chain links TRBV7-8 with TRBJ2-3; unclear D gene. CDR3 length: 11 residues. Germline assignment: CDR1 SGHVS and CDR2 FQNEAQ. V was shortened by 5 bases and J by 5 bases, with 5 bases between the two germline ends. CDR3 DNA sequence: TGTGCCAGCAGCGAAGGAGATACGCAGTATTTT. Translated: CASSEGDTQYF.

The chain combines TRBV5-8 with TRBJ1-4, with unresolved D. The CDR3 runs 16 residues. V lost 4 bases and J 0 bases, leaving 13 bases between the germline ends. The V gene's germline CDR1 is SGHTS and CDR2 YDEGEE. The CDR3 spells CASSPLGITTNEKLFF. CDR3 bases: TGTGCCAGCAGCCCGCTAGGGATTACAACTAATGAAAAACTGTTTTTT.

The V call is TRBV28, the J call TRBJ2-2; D perhaps matches TRBD2 (5 bases). V dropped 7 bases and J dropped 3 bases, with 21 bases sitting between them. The CDR3 totals 17 residues. Looked up from germline, CDR1 is MDHEN and CDR2 is SYDVKM. The CDR3 protein is CASNPIRGSGDTGELFF. DNA for the CDR3: TGTGCCAGCAACCCCATTCGAGGGAGTGGGGACACCGGGGAGCTGTTTTTT.

This chain connects TRBV6-5 to TRBJ2-1; either TRBD1 or TRBD2 may supply D (5 bases each). The CDR3 loop spans 14 amino acids. The germline V and J ends were trimmed by 4 bases and 0 bases, with 7 bases remaining between them. Germline V gene data show CDR1 as MNHEY and CDR2 as SVGAGI. CDR3 bases: TGTGCCAGCAGTTGGGGGAGCTCCTACAATGAGCAGTTCTTC. Its translation is CASSWGSSYNEQFF.

The chain uses TRBV10-3 and TRBJ2-2; no clear D gene. V was shortened by 4 bases and J by 4 bases, with 13 bases between the two germline ends. The CDR3 is 15 amino acids. CDR1 and CDR2 from the germline V gene are ENHRY and SYGVKD. This chain's CDR3 is CAISAKSASTGELFF. In DNA form, the CDR3 reads TGTGCCATCAGTGCGAAATCCGCGAGCACCGGGGAGCTGTTTTTT.

V is TRBV7-9 and J is TRBJ2-1, with D maybe TRBD2 (5 bases). The V and J ends lost 2 bases and 8 bases respectively, with 10 bases between them. CDR1 SEHNR and CDR2 FQNEAQ come from the germline V gene (reference sequence). The CDR3 runs to 13 residues. As DNA, the CDR3 is TGTGCCAGCAGCTTAACGCGGGCGTATGAGCAGTTCTTC. It translates to CASSLTRAYEQFF.

This chain joins TRBV28 and TRBJ2-7; no firm D call. Per the germline V gene, CDR1 is MDHEN and CDR2 is SYDVKM. The V end lost 5 bases, the J end lost 0 bases, and 14 bases lay between the germline ends. The length of the CDR3 is 15 residues. The CDR3 coding sequence is TGTGCCAGCAGTCCCGGTGGCTTAAGCTCCTACGAGCAGTACTTC. Amino acids: CASSPGGLSSYEQYF.